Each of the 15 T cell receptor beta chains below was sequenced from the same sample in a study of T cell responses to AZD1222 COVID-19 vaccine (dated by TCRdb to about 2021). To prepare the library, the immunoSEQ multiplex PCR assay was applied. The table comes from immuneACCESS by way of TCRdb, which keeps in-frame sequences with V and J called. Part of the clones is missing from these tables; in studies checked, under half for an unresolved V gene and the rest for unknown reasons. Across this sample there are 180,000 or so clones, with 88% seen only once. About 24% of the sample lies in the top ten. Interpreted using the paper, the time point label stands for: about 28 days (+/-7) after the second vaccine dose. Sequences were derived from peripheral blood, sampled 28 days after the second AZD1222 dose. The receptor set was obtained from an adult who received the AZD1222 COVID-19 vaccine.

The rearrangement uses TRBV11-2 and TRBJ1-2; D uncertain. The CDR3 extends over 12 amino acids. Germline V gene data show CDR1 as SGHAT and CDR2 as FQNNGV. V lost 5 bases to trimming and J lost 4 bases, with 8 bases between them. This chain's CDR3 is CASSPGIYGYTF. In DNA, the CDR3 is TGTGCCAGCAGCCCTGGGATCTATGGCTACACCTTC.

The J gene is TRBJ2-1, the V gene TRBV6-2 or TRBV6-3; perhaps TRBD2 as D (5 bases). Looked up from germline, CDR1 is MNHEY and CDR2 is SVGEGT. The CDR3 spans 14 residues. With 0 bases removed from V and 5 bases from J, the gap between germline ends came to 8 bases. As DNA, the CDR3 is TGTGCCAGCAGTTACTCGACGGGAAACAATGAGCAGTTCTTC. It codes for CASSYSTGNNEQFF.

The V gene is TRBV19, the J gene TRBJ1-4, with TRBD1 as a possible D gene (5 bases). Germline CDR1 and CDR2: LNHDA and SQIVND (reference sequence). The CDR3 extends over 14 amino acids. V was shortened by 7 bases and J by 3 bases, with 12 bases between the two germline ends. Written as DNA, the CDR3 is TGTGCCAGTAACCAGGGTTTGGCTAATGAAAAACTGTTTTTT. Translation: CASNQGLANEKLFF. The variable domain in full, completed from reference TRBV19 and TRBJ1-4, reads DGGITQSPKYLFRKEGQNVTLSCEQNLNHDAMYWYRQDPGQGLRLIYYSQIVNDFQKGDIAEGYSVSREKKESFPLTVTSAQKNPTAFYLCASNQGLANEKLFFGSGTQLSVL.

The CDR3 DNA sequence: TGTGCCAGCAGCTTTGCGGCGGGAGGGTACAATGAGCAGTTCTTC. It translates to CASSFAAGGYNEQFF. The chain has TRBV7-3 and TRBJ2-1, with 9 bases lining up with TRBD2. This CDR3 spans 15 amino acids. The germline V gene has CDR1 SGHTA and CDR2 FQGTGA. After removal of 3 bases from V and 4 bases from J, the junction contained 4 bases not matched to a gene.

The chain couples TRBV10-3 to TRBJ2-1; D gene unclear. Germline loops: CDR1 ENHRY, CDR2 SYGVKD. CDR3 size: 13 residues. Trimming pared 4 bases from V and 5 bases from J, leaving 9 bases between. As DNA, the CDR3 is TGTGCCATCAGTGGCAACAGAGACAATGAGCAGTTCTTC. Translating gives CAISGNRDNEQFF.

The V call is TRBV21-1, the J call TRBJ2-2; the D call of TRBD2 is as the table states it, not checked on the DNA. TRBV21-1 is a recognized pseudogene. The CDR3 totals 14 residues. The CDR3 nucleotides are TGTGCCAGCAGCAACCGACCGGGCACCGGGGAGCTGTTTTTT. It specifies CASSNRPGTGELFF.

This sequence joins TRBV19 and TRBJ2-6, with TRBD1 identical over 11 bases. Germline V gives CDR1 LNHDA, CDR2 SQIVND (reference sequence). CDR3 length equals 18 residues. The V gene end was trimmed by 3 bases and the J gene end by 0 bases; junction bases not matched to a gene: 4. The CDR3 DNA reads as TGTGCCAGTAGTATGTCCGGGACAGGGGGCTCTGGGGCCAACGTCCTGACTTTC. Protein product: CASSMSGTGGSGANVLTF. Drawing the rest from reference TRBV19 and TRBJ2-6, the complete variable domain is DGGITQSPKYLFRKEGQNVTLSCEQNLNHDAMYWYRQDPGQGLRLIYYSQIVNDFQKGDIAEGYSVSREKKESFPLTVTSAQKNPTAFYLCASSMSGTGGSGANVLTFGAGSRLTVL.

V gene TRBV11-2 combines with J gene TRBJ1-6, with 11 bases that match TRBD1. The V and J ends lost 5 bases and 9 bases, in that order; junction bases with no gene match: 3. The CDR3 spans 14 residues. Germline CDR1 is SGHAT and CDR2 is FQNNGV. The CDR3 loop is CASSPGTGGSPLHF. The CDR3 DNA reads TGTGCCAGCAGCCCTGGGACAGGGGGTTCACCCCTCCACTTT.

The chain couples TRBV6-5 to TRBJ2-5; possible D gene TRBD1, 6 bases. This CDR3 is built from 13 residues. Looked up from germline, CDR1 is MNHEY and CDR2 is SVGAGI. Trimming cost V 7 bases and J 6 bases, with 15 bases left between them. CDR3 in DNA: TGTGCCAGCAATGGCGTCAGGGGAAAGACCCAGTACTTC. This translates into CASNGVRGKTQYF.

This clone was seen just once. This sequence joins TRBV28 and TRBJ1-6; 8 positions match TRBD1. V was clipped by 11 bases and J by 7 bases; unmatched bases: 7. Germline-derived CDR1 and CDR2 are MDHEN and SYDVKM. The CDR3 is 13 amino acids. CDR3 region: CAGRTGRNSPLHF. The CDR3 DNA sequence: TGTGCCGGGCGGACAGGGCGGAATTCACCCCTCCACTTT. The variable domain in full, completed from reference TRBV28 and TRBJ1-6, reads DVKVTQSSRYLVKRTGEKVFLECVQDMDHENMFWYRQDPGLGLRLIYFSYDVKMKEKGDIPEGYSVSREKKERFSLILESASTNQTSMYLCAGRTGRNSPLHFGNGTRLTVT.

The CDR3 DNA reads TGTGCCAGCAGTACCGGAAGGGCTAATGAAAAACTGTTTTTT. Translating it yields CASSTGRANEKLFF. The chain carries TRBV5-5 and TRBJ1-4; D unresolved. Germline assignment: CDR1 SGHKS and CDR2 YYEKEE (reference sequence). The ends were cut back, 5 bases at V and 3 bases at J, with 11 bases in the middle. This CDR3 is 14 amino acids long.

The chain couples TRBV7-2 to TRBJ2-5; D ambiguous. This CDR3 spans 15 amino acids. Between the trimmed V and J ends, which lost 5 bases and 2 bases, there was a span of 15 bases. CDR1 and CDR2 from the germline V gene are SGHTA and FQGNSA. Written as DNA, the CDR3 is TGTGCCAGCAGCCCTTCCCGACTGGGACAAGAGACCCAGTACTTC. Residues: CASSPSRLGQETQYF.

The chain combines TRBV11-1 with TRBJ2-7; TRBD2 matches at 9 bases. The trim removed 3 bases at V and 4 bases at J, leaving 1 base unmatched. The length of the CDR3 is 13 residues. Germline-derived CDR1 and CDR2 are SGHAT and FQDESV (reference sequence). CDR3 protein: CASSFGLAYEQYF. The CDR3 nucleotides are TGTGCCAGCAGCTTTGGACTAGCGTACGAGCAGTACTTC.

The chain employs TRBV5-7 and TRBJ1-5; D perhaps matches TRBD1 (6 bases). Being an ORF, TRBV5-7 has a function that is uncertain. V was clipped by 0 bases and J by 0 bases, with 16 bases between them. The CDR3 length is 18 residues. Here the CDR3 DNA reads TGTGCCAGCAGCTTGGGGCATTCAGGGGCGGATAGCAATCAGCCCCAGCATTTT. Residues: CASSLGHSGADSNQPQHF.

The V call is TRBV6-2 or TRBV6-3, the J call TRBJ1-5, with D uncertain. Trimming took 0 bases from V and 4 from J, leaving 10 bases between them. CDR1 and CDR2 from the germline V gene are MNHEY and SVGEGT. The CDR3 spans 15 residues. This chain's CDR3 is CASSYSGGPNQPQHF. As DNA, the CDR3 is TGTGCCAGCAGTTACTCGGGAGGACCTAATCAGCCCCAGCATTTT.